This entry lists 16 T cell receptor beta chains sequenced from one sample in a study of blood T cell repertoires in COVID-19. The assay was immunoSEQ multiplex PCR, and TCRdb's table has in-frame clones only and misses some. The sample has about 280,000 clones, 75% to 95% seen once. The source material was PBMCs or T cells enriched from blood (not recorded which). These TCRs come from a man in his forties who had been exposed to COVID-19.

As for this clone: Mismatch with germline at one junction end may stem from a read error. This chain joins TRBV4-1 and TRBJ1-1; D may be TRBD1 (5 bases). The CDR3 runs to 14 residues. From germline, CDR1 is MGHRA and CDR2 YSYEKL. The CDR3: CASSQAAGLFEVVF. CDR3 nucleotides: TGCGCCAGCAGCCAAGCGGCAGGGCTTTTCGAGGTTGTCTTT.

The sample holds a few counts of this clone. The V and J genes are TRBV4-2 and TRBJ2-2; 8 nucleotides line up with TRBD1. Trimming took 5 bases from V and 0 from J; bases not matched to a gene: 2. This CDR3 comprises 15 residues. Per the germline V gene, CDR1 is LGHNA and CDR2 is YNFKEQ. The DNA for the CDR3 is TGTGCCAGCAGCAGACAGGGGACGAACACCGGGGAGCTGTTTTTT. As protein: CASSRQGTNTGELFF.

The chain is built from TRBV19 and TRBJ1-5; D may be TRBD1 (6 bases). The germline V and J ends were trimmed by 6 bases and 2 bases, with 20 bases remaining between them. Germline V gene lookup returns CDR1 LNHDA and CDR2 SQIVND (reference sequence). This CDR3 is 17 amino acids long. CDR3 sequence reads: CASSRYEGGAGNQPQHF. CDR3 nucleotide sequence: TGTGCCAGTAGCCGATATGAAGGGGGAGCGGGCAATCAGCCCCAGCATTTT.

Here the CDR3 reads CASSLFYTSPTSYEQYF. For the CDR3, the DNA is TGTGCCAGCAGCCTTTTCTACACTAGCCCAACCTCCTACGAGCAGTACTTC. V gene TRBV27 combines with J gene TRBJ2-7, with D possibly being TRBD2 (6 bases). Trimming stripped 6 bases from V and 0 bases from J, with 21 bases between. The germline gives CDR1 MNHEY, CDR2 SMNVEV (reference sequence). There are 17 residues in the CDR3.

The chain combines TRBV10-3 with TRBJ2-1, with 7 bases lining up with TRBD2. V lost 3 bases and J lost 8; bases outside the gene matches: 25. This CDR3 has 20 residues. The germline V gene encodes CDR1 ENHRY and CDR2 SYGVKD. The CDR3 loop reads CAISEVWAAGSGAAKDEQFF. Written as DNA, the CDR3 is TGTGCCATCAGTGAAGTGTGGGCGGCCGGGAGCGGGGCGGCTAAGGATGAGCAGTTCTTC.

This clone has only a few counts. For the CDR3, the DNA is TGTGCCAGCAGTGACGGACAGGGCTTTGAGCAGTTCTTC. Its translation is CASSDGQGFEQFF. This chain joins TRBV6-2 or TRBV6-3 and TRBJ2-1, with 8 bases aligning to TRBD1. Germline V gene sequence: CDR1 MNHEY, CDR2 SVGEGT. This CDR3 has 13 amino acids. J lost 9 bases, V lost 5 bases, and 6 bases had no gene match.

This rearrangement joins TRBV10-2 to TRBJ1-5, with TRBD1 identical over 11 bases. From germline, CDR1 is WSHSY and CDR2 SAAADI. CDR3 length equals 16 residues. Trimming cost V 3 bases and J 7 bases; bases outside gene matches: 8. CDR3 loop: CASSDGGQGAWQPQHF. The CDR3 nucleotides read TGCGCCAGCAGTGATGGAGGACAGGGGGCATGGCAGCCCCAGCATTTT.

The chain recombines TRBV19 with TRBJ1-3, with D unresolved. The germline gives CDR1 LNHDA, CDR2 SQIVND (reference sequence). The V and J ends lost 7 bases and 0 bases respectively, with 13 bases between them. The CDR3 consists of 15 residues. The CDR3 loop reads CASKEGRNSGNTIYF. The CDR3 DNA reads as TGTGCCAGTAAGGAAGGGAGAAACTCTGGAAACACCATATATTTT.

The rearrangement links TRBV12-3 or TRBV12-4 to TRBJ2-1; weak D call: TRBD2 (6 bases). V gave up 2 bases and J gave up 16 bases, with 18 bases separating them. The CDR3 runs to 13 residues. CDR3 in amino acids: CASSLLRDPMAFF. CDR3 coding DNA: TGTGCCAGCAGTTTACTGCGGGACCCAATGGCCTTCTTC.

This rearrangement joins TRBV18 to TRBJ1-1, with D tentatively TRBD1 (5 bases). The V end was cut by 1 base, the J end by 5 bases, with 11 bases between. CDR3 size: 14 residues. Per the germline V gene, CDR1 is KGHSH and CDR2 is LQKENI. Here the CDR3 reads CASSPLRVGTEAFF. In DNA form, the CDR3 reads TGTGCCAGCTCACCACTCAGGGTAGGGACTGAAGCTTTCTTT.

In its sample, this clone was seen once. The chain links TRBV6-6 to TRBJ1-1; no clear D gene. Germline V gene sequence: CDR1 MNHNY, CDR2 SVGAGI (reference sequence). The V end lost 4 bases, the J end lost 3 bases, and 6 bases lay between the germline ends. The CDR3 contains 12 residues. The CDR3, as DNA: TGTGCCAGCAGTTTGGACTACACTGAAGCTTTCTTT. It yields the protein CASSLDYTEAFF.

V gene TRBV6-5 combines with J gene TRBJ2-1; 11 bases line up with TRBD1. The J segment lost 9 bases and the V segment lost 5 bases, leaving 9 bases of the junction unmatched. Germline V gives CDR1 MNHEY, CDR2 SVGAGI. This CDR3 is built from 15 residues. The chain's CDR3 is CASSTGTGGRSEQFF. The CDR3, as DNA: TGTGCCAGCAGTACCGGGACAGGGGGAAGGAGTGAGCAGTTCTTC.

This rearrangement joins TRBV4-1 to TRBJ2-1; D might be TRBD1 (6 bases). The CDR3 extends over 14 amino acids. Germline values: CDR1 MGHRA, CDR2 YSYEKL. Trimming shortened V by 0 bases and J by 7 bases, and 10 bases separated the two germline ends. As DNA, the CDR3 is TGCGCCAGCAGCCAAGACCTAGGGGGAAATGAGCAGTTCTTC. Amino acid sequence: CASSQDLGGNEQFF.

In this sample, this clone turned up a few times. The V gene is TRBV6-5, the J gene TRBJ2-7; D might be TRBD1 (6 bases). Trimming stripped 3 bases from V and 6 bases from J, with 21 bases between. This CDR3 spans 16 amino acids. CDR1 is MNHEY, CDR2 SVGAGI, per germline. CDR3 sequence: CASSYTHQSTGIEQYF. In DNA, the CDR3 is TGTGCCAGCAGTTATACGCACCAATCAACAGGGATCGAGCAGTACTTC.

This rearrangement joins TRBV25-1 to TRBJ2-5; D uncertain. The V gene's germline CDR1 is MGHDK and CDR2 SYGVNS. This CDR3 comprises 16 residues. Trimming pared 3 bases from V and 1 base from J, leaving 15 bases between. Written as DNA, the CDR3 is TGTGCCAGCAGTGACCCCAGCGAGCCCATCCAAGAGACCCAGTACTTC. Translating it yields CASSDPSEPIQETQYF.

The rearrangement links TRBV19 to TRBJ1-5; D is uncertain. Trimming removed 1 base at V and 6 bases at J, with 7 bases between. CDR1 is LNHDA, CDR2 SQIVND, per germline (reference sequence). The CDR3 length is 13 residues. The CDR3 protein is CASSIAGVQPQHF. CDR3 coding DNA: TGTGCCAGTAGTATAGCCGGAGTTCAGCCCCAGCATTTT.